This T cell receptor beta chain was captured by sequencing in a study of circulating and synovial CD4+ cells in juvenile arthritis. Study-level results: CPL versus bulk CD4 samples: T cell genome counts differed by at least an order of magnitude. Circulating pathogenic-like lymphocytes shared a substantially higher fraction of CDR3 sequences with synovium than bulk blood.

This CDR3 contains 14 residues. Germline V gene sequence: CDR1 SGHTA, CDR2 FQGNSA. Trimming pared 3 bases from V and 1 base from J, leaving 9 bases between. Patients with active juvenile idiopathic arthritis donated these samples. Turning to this clone: Its antigen is not known.

Data came from immunoSEQ multiplex PCR; TCRdb stores just in-frame clones and leaves some out. The sample consists of 30,000 to 40,000 clones, about 95% of them appearing once. This clonotype originated in a human donor with juvenile idiopathic arthritis. The chain couples TRBV7-2 to TRBJ2-5; D ambiguous. Sample: CD4+ T cells from blood. The CDR3 protein is CASSFMTGQETQYF. CDR3 DNA sequence: TGTGCCAGCAGCTTCATGACTGGCCAAGAGACCCAGTACTTC.